The rows below give T cell receptor beta chains drawn from one sample of a study of tumor-infiltrating lymphocytes in primary liver carcinoma. TCRdb called the multiplex PCR reads again in MiXCR, with one record for every CDR3 protein. The table lists about 200,000 distinct CDR3 sequences, 65% of them singletons. The sequencing input was peripheral blood. These receptors were collected from a woman aged 55 to 70 with primary liver carcinoma and hepatitis B virus infection. Both conserved end residues are part of each CDR3. D genes are given only for firm matches. Not all rows give a size; the values are once, few, many and, for expanded clones, a class.

J | D | V | size | DNA | CDR3
TRBJ2-3 | TRBD2 | TRBV12-3/TRBV12-4 | many | TGTGCCAGCAGTTTAGGTGGGAGGGCACAGGATACGCAGTATTTT | CASSLGGRAQDTQYF
TRBJ1-6 | TRBD1 | TRBV6-6 | few | TGTGCCAGCAGTTTCCGGGACAGGGATAATTCACCCCTCCACTTT | CASSFRDRDNSPLHF
TRBJ2-5 | TRBD1 | TRBV10-2 | many | TGCGCCAGCAGTTCGACAGGGTGGGGGCAAGAGACCCAGTACTTC | CASSSTGWGQETQYF
TRBJ1-5 | NA | TRBV7-8 | once | TGTACTACCAGGTGGCTTAGCACAGATACGCAGCATTTT | CTTRWLSTDTQHF
TRBJ1-5 | NA | TRBV28 | few | TGTGCCAGCAGTTTCGCACAGGGTCCCCAGCATTTT | CASSFAQGPQHF
TRBJ2-5 | TRBD1 | TRBV24-1 | NA | TGTGCCACCAGTGAGACCGGGACAGAAGAGATCCAGTACTTC | CATSETGTEEIQYF
TRBJ1-4 | NA | TRBV29-1 | NA | TGCAGCGCCTTGAGCGAAAAACTGCTTTTT | CSALSEKLLF
TRBJ2-6 | NA | TRBV5-8 | NA | TGTGCCAGCAACTTGACCCTTTCTGGGGCCAACGTCCTGACTTTC | CASNLTLSGANVLTF
TRBJ2-3 | NA | TRBV28 | NA | TGTGCCAGCAATCGGCCCTCAGGGGCTCGGACAGATACGCAGTATTTT | CASNRPSGARTDTQYF
TRBJ1-1 | TRBD1 | TRBV6-1 | few | TGTGCCAGCAGCGAATCCGGGACAGTCTTTTTCTTT | CASSESGTVFFF
TRBJ2-5 | TRBD2 | TRBV7-8 | few | TGTGCCAGCAGCGAGACTAGCGGGAGGGCCTCGGAAGAGACCCAGTACTTC | CASSETSGRASEETQYF
TRBJ2-1 | NA | TRBV11-3 | NA | TGTGCCAGCAGCTTAAGGGGTTTAGTGGCCTACAATGAGCAGTTCTTC | CASSLRGLVAYNEQFF
TRBJ1-1 | NA | TRBV29-1 | once | TGCGGCGTCCGACGGGGAGGAGAAGACACTGAAGCTTTCTTT | CGVRRGGEDTEAFF
TRBJ2-2 | NA | TRBV11-2 | once | TGTGTCAACAGCTTTCAAGTTCCCGGGGAGCTGTTTTTT | CVNSFQVPGELFF
TRBJ2-3 | NA | TRBV5-1 | NA | TGCGCCATCAGCTTTGGCGGGGCTAGCACAGATACGCAGTATTTT | CAISFGGASTDTQYF
TRBJ2-5 | TRBD2 | TRBV24-1 | many | TGTGCCACCAGTGACTCCTCCGGGACTAGCGTGGTGTCCCAGTACTTC | CATSDSSGTSVVSQYF
TRBJ2-2 | NA | TRBV11-2 | NA | TGTGCCAACAGCTTACACCCGAACACTGGGGAGCTGTTTTTT | CANSLHPNTGELFF
TRBJ1-2 | NA | TRBV11-2 | NA | TGTGCCAGCAGCTTAGACAACATGGGGCGCAACTATGGCTACACTTTC | CASSLDNMGRNYGYTF
TRBJ2-2 | TRBD2 | TRBV20-1 | NA | TGCAGTGCTAGAAGGCGGGAGAGCACCGGGGAGCTGTTTTTT | CSARRRESTGELFF
TRBJ1-6 | NA | TRBV21-1 | NA | TGTGCCAGCAGCATTGACCCCCCGGGACGGACTTCACCCCTCCACTTT | CASSIDPPGRTSPLHF
TRBJ2-1 | NA | TRBV10-3 | NA | TGTGCCATCGCCCAGCGAGAGGGTGGGCAGTTCTTC | CAIAQREGGQFF
TRBJ2-5 | NA | TRBV11-2 | NA | TGTGTCAGCAACTTAGATATCGTGGACCGCGAATACTTC | CVSNLDIVDREYF
TRBJ2-6 | NA | TRBV30 | NA | TGTGCCTGCCTGGGGCAGGCCCTATGGAACTCTGGGGCCAACGTCCTGACTTTC | CACLGQALWNSGANVLTF
TRBJ1-2 | NA | TRBV10-3 | NA | TGTGCCATAAGGGACGCACGGGGGCAGGGGTATGGCTACACCTTC | CAIRDARGQGYGYTF
TRBJ2-3 | TRBD2 | TRBV29-1 | NA | TGCAGCGTGAGGACTAGCGGGAGTGCCACAGATACGCAGTATTTT | CSVRTSGSATDTQYF
TRBJ1-2 | NA | TRBV29-1 | NA | TGCAGCGGAGGAGGATTGAACGATGGCTACACCTTC | CSGGGLNDGYTF
TRBJ2-5 | NA | TRBV28 | once | TGTGCCAGCAGCCCTCCCCTAGCAGGACAGATTGGGGAGACCCAGTACTTC | CASSPPLAGQIGETQYF
TRBJ2-7 | NA | TRBV6-1 | once | TGTGCCAGCAGTGAATTCAGGATTCAGTACGAGCAGTACTTC | CASSEFRIQYEQYF
TRBJ2-2 | NA | TRBV5-6 | NA | TGTGCCAGCAGCCTTGTAGCAGGGGCCACCGGGGAGCTGTTTTTT | CASSLVAGATGELFF
TRBJ2-3 | TRBD1 | TRBV28 | NA | TGTGCCAGCAGTCGGGACAGTACCACAGATACGCACTATTTT | CASSRDSTTDTHYF
TRBJ1-6 | NA | TRBV11-2 | NA | TGTGCCAGCAGTAATACAGGAATTTCACCCCTCCACTTT | CASSNTGISPLHF
TRBJ2-7 | TRBD2 | TRBV11-3 | NA | TGTGTCAGCAGCCCAAGGACTAGCACAGCCTACGAGCGGTACTTC | CVSSPRTSTAYERYF
TRBJ2-7 | TRBD1 | TRBV7-9 | NA | TGTGCCAGCAGCTCAGACAGGGTAAGCTCCTACGAGCAGTACTTC | CASSSDRVSSYEQYF
TRBJ2-7 | NA | TRBV5-1 | NA | TGCGCCAGCAGCTTTAGAGGGGCCCAGGATCAGCAGTACTTC | CASSFRGAQDQQYF
TRBJ1-6 | NA | TRBV25-1 | NA | TGTGCCTGCAGTGAATATCTACGGTCACCCCTCCACTTT | CACSEYLRSPLHF
TRBJ2-3 | NA | TRBV21-1 | NA | TGTGCCAGCAGCAGATGGGCCTTCATCACAGATACGCAGTATTTT | CASSRWAFITDTQYF
TRBJ2-4 | TRBD2 | TRBV28 | once | TGTGCCAGCAGTCCCCGGGGGTCTAGCGGGATAGCCAAAAACATTCAGTACTTC | CASSPRGSSGIAKNIQYF
TRBJ1-2 | TRBD1 | TRBV5-4 | NA | TGTGCCAGCAGGTCGGGACAGGAAGCGGGGGGCTACACCTTC | CASRSGQEAGGYTF
TRBJ1-1 | NA | TRBV30 | NA | TGTGCCTGGACCGGACAGATCGGCACTGAAGCTTTCTTT | CAWTGQIGTEAFF
TRBJ1-1 | NA | TRBV6-6 | few | TGTGCCAGCAGTTACCGAGACAGCTCTGAAGCTTTCTTT | CASSYRDSSEAFF
TRBJ2-3 | TRBD2 | TRBV5-4 | NA | TGTGCCAGCAGCTCGGAAGGTAGCGGGGTCACAGATACGCAGTATTTT | CASSSEGSGVTDTQYF
TRBJ1-6 | NA | TRBV6-5 | NA | TGTGCCAGCAGCCCCCGCGACGCCTATAGTTCACCCCTCCACTTT | CASSPRDAYSSPLHF
TRBJ2-6 | TRBD1 | TRBV6-5 | NA | TGTGCCAGCAGTCTTACAGGGGGCGGTGGGGCCAACGTCCTGGCTTTC | CASSLTGGGGANVLAF
TRBJ2-7 | TRBD2 | TRBV6-5 | many | TGTGCCAGCAGAGTAGCGGGCGGCTCCTACGAGCAGTACTTC | CASRVAGGSYEQYF
TRBJ1-2 | NA | TRBV6-1 | NA | TGTGCCAACTGTGAAATTTCACAGGATCTTTATGGCTACACCTTC | CANCEISQDLYGYTF
TRBJ2-2 | NA | TRBV7-9 | many | TGTGCCAGCACCACTGACGTCGGGTCTCTCACCGGGGAGCTGTTTTTT | CASTTDVGSLTGELFF
TRBJ2-3 | TRBD2 | TRBV5-6 | NA | TGTGCCAGCAGGCCGGCCCCCACTAGCGGGAGAACAGATACGAAGTATTTT | CASRPAPTSGRTDTKYF
TRBJ1-1 | NA | TRBV11-2 | NA | TGTGCCAGCAACTTAGTAAGGACACAGAACACTGAAGCTTTCTTT | CASNLVRTQNTEAFF
TRBJ2-7 | TRBD1 | TRBV11-3 | NA | TGTGCCAGCAGCTTAGATCCCGGACAGGGAACCTATGAGCAGTACTTC | CASSLDPGQGTYEQYF
TRBJ1-1 | TRBD1 | TRBV4-2 | many | TGTGCCAGCAGCCAAGTCCCGGGACAGGGAGGCACTGAAGCTTTCTTT | CASSQVPGQGGTEAFF
TRBJ2-5 | TRBD2 | TRBV6-5 | few | TGTGCCAGCAGTCCTTTAGCGGGAACAGAGACCCAGTACTTC | CASSPLAGTETQYF
TRBJ2-7 | NA | TRBV7-9 | NA | TGTGCCAGCAGCTTAACCTACGACCAGTACTTC | CASSLTYDQYF
TRBJ2-3 | NA | TRBV11-2 | NA | TGTGCCAGCAGCTACCGGGGGACGGAGACAGATACGCAGTATTTT | CASSYRGTETDTQYF
TRBJ2-1 | NA | TRBV11-2 | medium-sized | TGTGCCAGCAGCGCGGGGCTCGCAGGGGACTATATGGCCGATGAGCAGTTCTTC | CASSAGLAGDYMADEQFF